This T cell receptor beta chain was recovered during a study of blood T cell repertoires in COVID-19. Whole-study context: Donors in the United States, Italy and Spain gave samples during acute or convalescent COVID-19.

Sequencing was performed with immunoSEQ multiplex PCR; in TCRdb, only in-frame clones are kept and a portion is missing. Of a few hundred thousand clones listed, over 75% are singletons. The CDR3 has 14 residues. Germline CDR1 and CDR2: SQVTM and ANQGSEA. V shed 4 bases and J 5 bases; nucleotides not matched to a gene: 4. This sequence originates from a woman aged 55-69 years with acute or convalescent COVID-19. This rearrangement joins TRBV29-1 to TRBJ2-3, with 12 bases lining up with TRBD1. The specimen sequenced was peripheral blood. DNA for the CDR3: TGCAGCGTTGTGGGACAGGGGGCCCTAGATACGCAGTATTTT. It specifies CSVVGQGALDTQYF.